This T cell receptor (beta chain) was sequenced during a study of shared clonotypes between healthy human individuals. Findings and limits, study-wide: Sequencing depth was a factor that was expected to affect clonotype sharing among donors.

HIV-negative, healthy adults without recent acute infections or vaccinations were the donors. There were only Caucasian adults among the donors, and all lived in Nashville, Tennessee. Note on this clone: The antigen is unknown.

Replicate PCRs for unsorted PBMC used roughly 0.3 ug DNA (approximately 31,000 T cell genomes). Repertoires were generated with immunoSEQ multiplex PCR, while TCRdb's copy carries only in-frame clones and drops some. The profile shows around 510,000 clones, around three quarters of them singletons. The CDR3 runs 16 residues. V was clipped by 4 bases and J by 0 bases, with 13 bases between them. Germline assignment: CDR1 MGHRA and CDR2 YSYEKL. Sequencing input: PBMCs. The chain joins TRBV4-1 to TRBJ2-1, with no clear D. The source is a woman in her thirties or forties in good health. Some clones in this sample may be carry-over from other donors' samples. CDR3 protein: CASSPFSLLSYNEQFF. CDR3 sequence (DNA): TGCGCCAGCAGCCCGTTTAGCCTTCTCTCCTACAATGAGCAGTTCTTC.